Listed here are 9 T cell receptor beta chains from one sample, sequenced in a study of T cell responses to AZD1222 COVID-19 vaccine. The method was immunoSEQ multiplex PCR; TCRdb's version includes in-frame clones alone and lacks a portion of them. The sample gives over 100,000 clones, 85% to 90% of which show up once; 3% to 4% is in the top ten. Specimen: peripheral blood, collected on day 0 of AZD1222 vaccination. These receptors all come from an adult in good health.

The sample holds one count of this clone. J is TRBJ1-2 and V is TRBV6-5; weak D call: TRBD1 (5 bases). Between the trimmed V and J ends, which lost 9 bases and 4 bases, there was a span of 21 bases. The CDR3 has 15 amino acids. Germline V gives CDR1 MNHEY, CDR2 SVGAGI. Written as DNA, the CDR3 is TGTGCCAGTGATCATCTTCCGGGACCTACCTATGGCTACACCTTC. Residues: CASDHLPGPTYGYTF.

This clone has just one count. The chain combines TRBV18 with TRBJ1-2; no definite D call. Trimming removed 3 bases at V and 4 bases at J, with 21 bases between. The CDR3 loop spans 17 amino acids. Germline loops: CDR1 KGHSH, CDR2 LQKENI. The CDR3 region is CASSPSPSLAGGYGYTF. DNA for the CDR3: TGTGCCAGCTCACCCTCGCCCAGCCTCGCGGGTGGCTATGGCTACACCTTC.

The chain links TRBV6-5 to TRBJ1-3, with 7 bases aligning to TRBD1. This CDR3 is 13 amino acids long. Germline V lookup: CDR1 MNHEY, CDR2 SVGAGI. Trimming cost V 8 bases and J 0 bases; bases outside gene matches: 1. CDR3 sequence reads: CASGTVSGNTIYF. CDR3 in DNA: TGTGCCAGCGGGACAGTCTCTGGAAACACCATATATTTT.

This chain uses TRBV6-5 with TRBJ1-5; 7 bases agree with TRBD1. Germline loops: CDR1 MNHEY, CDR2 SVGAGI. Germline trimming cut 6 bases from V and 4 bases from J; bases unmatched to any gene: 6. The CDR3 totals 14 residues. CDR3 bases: TGTGCCAGCAGCCTGACAGGGAAAAATCAGCCCCAGCATTTT. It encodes CASSLTGKNQPQHF.

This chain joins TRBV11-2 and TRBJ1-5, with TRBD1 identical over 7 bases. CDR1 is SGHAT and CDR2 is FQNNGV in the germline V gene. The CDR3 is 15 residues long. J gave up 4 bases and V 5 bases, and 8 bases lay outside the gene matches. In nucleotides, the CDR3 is TGTGCCAGCAGCGAGCGACAGGGCTTTAATCAGCCCCAGCATTTT. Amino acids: CASSERQGFNQPQHF. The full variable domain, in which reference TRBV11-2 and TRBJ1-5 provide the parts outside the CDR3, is EAGVAQSPRYKIIEKRQSVAFWCNPISGHATLYWYQQILGQGPKLLIQFQNNGVVDDSQLPKDRFSAERLKGVDSTLKIQPAKLEDSAVYLCASSERQGFNQPQHFGDGTRLSIL.

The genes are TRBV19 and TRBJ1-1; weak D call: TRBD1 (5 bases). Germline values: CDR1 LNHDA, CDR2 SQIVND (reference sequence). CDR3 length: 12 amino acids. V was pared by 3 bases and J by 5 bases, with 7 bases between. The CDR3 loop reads CASSIRGTEAFF. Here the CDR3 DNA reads TGTGCCAGTAGTATTAGGGGAACTGAAGCTTTCTTT.

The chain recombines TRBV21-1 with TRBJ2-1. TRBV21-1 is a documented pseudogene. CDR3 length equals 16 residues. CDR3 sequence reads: CASGRRDPCSYNEQFF. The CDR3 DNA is TGTGCCAGCGGGAGAAGGGACCCCTGTTCCTACAATGAGCAGTTCTTC.

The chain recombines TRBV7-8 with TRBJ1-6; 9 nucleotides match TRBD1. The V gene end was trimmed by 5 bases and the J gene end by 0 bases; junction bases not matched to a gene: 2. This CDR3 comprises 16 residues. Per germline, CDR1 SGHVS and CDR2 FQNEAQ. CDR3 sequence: CASSQGQGSYNSPLHF. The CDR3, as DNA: TGTGCCAGCAGCCAGGGACAGGGCTCCTATAATTCACCCCTCCACTTT.

CDR3 protein: CASSLGHSVGTEAFF. CDR3 in DNA: TGTGCCAGCAGCTTAGGACACAGCGTAGGGACTGAAGCTTTCTTT. The J gene is TRBJ1-1, the V gene TRBV7-9; no clear D gene. The germline CDR1 and CDR2 sequences are SEHNR and FQNEAQ (reference sequence). The CDR3 sequence is 15 residues long. Deletions cut 1 base from V and 5 bases from J, with 14 bases between.